The rows below give T cell receptor beta chains drawn from one sample of a study of T cells in Graves' hyperthyroidism and ophthalmopathy. TCRdb redid the calling of the multiplex PCR reads with MiXCR, one entry per CDR3 protein. The top ten hold approximately 7% of the sample, which has a few hundred thousand distinct CDR3 sequences, 15% to 18% seen once. Sequences were obtained from blood. These receptors all come from a woman in her twenties or thirties with Graves' hyperthyroidism. CDR3s include the opening cysteine and the closing phenylalanine or tryptophan. D genes are given only for firm matches. Clone size is shown for a subset of rows, as once, few, many or a class of expanded clone.

few	-	TRBJ1-5	TRBV7-8	TGTGCCAGCAGCTTAGTTGACCACAACCCTTATAGCAATCAGCCCCAGCATTTT	CASSLVDHNPYSNQPQHF
-	TRBD1	TRBJ1-2	TRBV6-1	TGTGCCAGCAGGAGAGGGACAGGGGGCAGTGGCTACACCTTC	CASRRGTGGSGYTF
-	TRBD2	TRBJ2-5	TRBV19	TGTGCCAGTAGTTCGAGTAGCGGGAGGACAGAGACCCAGTACTTC	CASSSSSGRTETQYF
few	-	TRBJ2-2	TRBV29-1	TGCAGCGTTGAATCTACGAACACCGGGGAGCTGTTTTTT	CSVESTNTGELFF
many	-	TRBJ1-1	TRBV3-1	TGTGCCAGCAGCCATGCTGACGGTCCTGAAGCTTTCTTT	CASSHADGPEAFF
-	-	TRBJ1-6	TRBV14	TGTGCCAGCAGCCAAAGAAGGGGTTTTGTCAATTCACCCCTCCACTTT	CASSQRRGFVNSPLHF
-	TRBD1	TRBJ1-1	TRBV30	TGTGCCTGGAGGTTACAGGGGGGGTTCACTGAAGCTTTCTTT	CAWRLQGGFTEAFF
many	TRBD2	TRBJ2-3	TRBV11-2	TGTGCCAGCAGCGGACTAGCGGGAGGGCCGGGTAGCACAGATACGCAGTATTTT	CASSGLAGGPGSTDTQYF
many	TRBD2	TRBJ2-3	TRBV28	TGTGCCAGCAGTGTAGCGGGAGGCCTCACAGATACGCAGTATTTT	CASSVAGGLTDTQYF
many	TRBD2	TRBJ2-1	TRBV5-1	TGCGCCAGCAGTACGGGAGGTCCCTACAATGAGCAGTTCTTC	CASSTGGPYNEQFF
many	-	TRBJ1-6	TRBV30	TGTGCCTGGAGTGTTCGGAAGGGTGATTCACCCCTCCACTTT	CAWSVRKGDSPLHF
many	TRBD2	TRBJ2-5	TRBV28	TGTGCCAGCAGCCCCCCAATAGCGGGAGTCGAGACCCAGTACTTC	CASSPPIAGVETQYF
many	-	TRBJ2-1	TRBV7-8	TGTGCCAGCAGCTTAGGACTAGTCAATGAGCAGTTCTTC	CASSLGLVNEQFF
many	TRBD2	TRBJ2-7	TRBV7-2	TGTGCCAGCAGTATCCAAGCGGGAGGTCCCTACGAGCAGTACTTC	CASSIQAGGPYEQYF
-	-	TRBJ2-7	TRBV7-9	TGTGCCAGCAGACATGCGCAGGACGGATCCTACGAGCAGTACTTC	CASRHAQDGSYEQYF
few	TRBD2	TRBJ2-1	TRBV10-3	TGTGCCATCATGACCGGGAGGGCCGACGAGCAGTTCTTC	CAIMTGRADEQFF
few	-	TRBJ2-4	TRBV15	TGTGCCACCAGCAGAGATTCAGGAGTAGCCAAAAACATTCAGTACTTC	CATSRDSGVAKNIQYF
many	-	TRBJ2-7	TRBV7-2	TGTGCCAGCAGCTTAGAGGTCAATACCTACGAGCAGTACTTC	CASSLEVNTYEQYF
few	TRBD2	TRBJ2-2	TRBV5-1	TGCGCCAGCAGGCCGGGACTAGGAAACACCGGGGAGCTGTTTTTT	CASRPGLGNTGELFF
many	-	TRBJ1-1	TRBV28	TGTGCCAGCAGTCCATGGGGCGGCACTGAAGCTTTCTTT	CASSPWGGTEAFF
-	-	TRBJ2-7	TRBV6-5	TGTGCCAGCAGCTACGACAGGAGCGAGCAGTACTTC	CASSYDRSEQYF
many	TRBD1	TRBJ1-2	TRBV7-2	TGTGCCAGCAGCTCTGACAGGGGGATGAGGGGCTACACCTTC	CASSSDRGMRGYTF
-	TRBD2	TRBJ2-3	TRBV27	TGTGCCAGCAGTTTAGGGGAATTCAGGGGCTACCTAGCGGGAGTAAGGGATACGCAGTATTTT	CASSLGEFRGYLAGVRDTQYF
many	-	TRBJ1-4	TRBV5-5	TGTGCCAGCAGTTATGGACAAAGCCATAATGAAAAACTGTTTTTT	CASSYGQSHNEKLFF
-	-	TRBJ2-7	TRBV25-1	TGTGCCAGCAGTGTCCCCGGGGCCTCCTACGAGCAGTACTTC	CASSVPGASYEQYF
many	-	TRBJ2-7	TRBV2	TGTGCCAGCAGTGACGGTATGCAGTACTTC	CASSDGMQYF
once	TRBD1	TRBJ1-5	TRBV2	TGTGCCAGCAGGGAGACCGGGACAGGGGGCAATCAGCCCCAGCATTTT	CASRETGTGGNQPQHF
many	-	TRBJ2-1	TRBV4-1	TGCGCCAGCAGCCAAGGGCCGGGACTGGTCAATGAGCAGTTCTTC	CASSQGPGLVNEQFF
few	-	TRBJ2-1	TRBV27	TGTGCCAGCAGTCCACAGGGGGGGATCTCCTACAATGAGCAGTTCTTC	CASSPQGGISYNEQFF
-	TRBD1	TRBJ2-1	TRBV29-1	TGCAGCGTGGAGACAGGGTTGCATGAGCAGTTCTTC	CSVETGLHEQFF
-	-	TRBJ1-1	TRBV6-2/TRBV6-3	TGTGCCAGCAGTTACCCCACCGGGACCCCTGGAACTGAAGCTTTCTTT	CASSYPTGTPGTEAFF
many	TRBD1	TRBJ2-7	TRBV12-3/TRBV12-4	TGTGCCAGCAGACCCACCGGGACAGAACTCGGCGAGCAGTACTTC	CASRPTGTELGEQYF
many	-	TRBJ2-7	TRBV20-1	TGCAGTGCTACCGGGGTCACCTACGAGCAGTACTTC	CSATGVTYEQYF
many	TRBD1	TRBJ2-1	TRBV28	TGTGCCAGCAGTAGTACCGGGACAGGGGGGGATGAGCAGTTCTTC	CASSSTGTGGDEQFF
many	TRBD2	TRBJ2-1	TRBV20-1	TGCAGTGCTAGACAGCGGGAGGTGGGCAATGAGCAGTTCTTC	CSARQREVGNEQFF
many	TRBD1	TRBJ2-3	TRBV18	TGTGCCAGCTCAGCGGCGCCGGGACAGGCGAGCACAGATACGCAGTATTTT	CASSAAPGQASTDTQYF
many	-	TRBJ2-6	TRBV20-1	TGCAGTGCCTTAGGGTCTGGGGCCAACGTCCTGACTTTC	CSALGSGANVLTF
few	TRBD2	TRBJ2-1	TRBV11-2	TGTGCCAGCAGCTCCTATAGCGGGGCCAGCTCCTACAATGAGCAGTTCTTC	CASSSYSGASSYNEQFF
many	-	TRBJ1-1	TRBV5-5	TGTGCCAGCAGCGTGAAGGGGAGGACTGAAGCTTTCTTT	CASSVKGRTEAFF
many	TRBD1	TRBJ1-4	TRBV3-1	TGTGCCAGCAGCCCAGGACAGGGGGCTGCAACTAATGAAAAACTGTTTTTT	CASSPGQGAATNEKLFF
few	-	TRBJ2-2	TRBV6-2/TRBV6-3	TGTGCCAGCTATTGGGGCGGAAACACCGGGGAGCTGTTTTTT	CASYWGGNTGELFF